The 11 T cell receptor beta chains below come from one sample, sequenced in a study of blood T cell repertoires in COVID-19. The repertoire was sequenced with immunoSEQ multiplex PCR; TCRdb's copy has only in-frame clones and lacks some. Among roughly 160,000 clones listed, 81% were seen once. The sequencing sample was made of PBMCs or T cells enriched from blood (not recorded which). All receptors derive from a woman aged 35 to 49 with acute COVID-19.

Here the CDR3 DNA reads TGTGCCAGCAGCTTGGCAGGGGCGAGCACTGAAGCTTTCTTT. Its protein is CASSLAGASTEAFF. The V gene is TRBV5-6, the J gene TRBJ1-1; possible D gene TRBD1, 6 bases. The length of the CDR3 is 14 residues. Germline V gene data show CDR1 as SGHDT and CDR2 as YYEEEE. V was trimmed by 0 bases and J by 4 bases, leaving 10 bases between them.

The V gene is TRBV9, the J gene TRBJ2-7; a possible D gene is TRBD2 (6 bases). The CDR3 runs to 16 residues. Germline values: CDR1 SGDLS, CDR2 YYNGEE. The ends were cut back, 0 bases at V and 3 bases at J, with 16 bases in the middle. The CDR3 loop is CASSVGGAGSFYEQYF. The DNA of the CDR3 is TGTGCCAGCAGCGTAGGCGGGGCCGGGAGTTTCTACGAGCAGTACTTC.

As DNA, the CDR3 is TGTGCCAGCTCCCTGGGACTAGCGGGGCCCTACAATGAGCAGTTCTTC. This sequence encodes CASSLGLAGPYNEQFF. The chain employs TRBV18 and TRBJ2-1, with 13 bases matching TRBD2. The germline V gene encodes CDR1 KGHSH and CDR2 LQKENI. CDR3 size: 16 residues. The ends lost 6 bases at V and 2 bases at J; junction bases unmatched: 4.

CDR3 in DNA: TGTGCCAGCAGCACCTTAGAGAGCTCCTACAATGAGCAGTTCTTC. Protein product: CASSTLESSYNEQFF. The J gene is TRBJ2-1, the V gene TRBV2; D gene ambiguous. The CDR3 spans 15 residues. Trimming removed 6 bases from V and 0 bases from J, with 12 bases in between. CDR1 and CDR2 from the germline V gene are SNHLY and FYNNEI.

The V gene is TRBV9, the J gene TRBJ2-2, with unresolved D. CDR3 size: 14 residues. The V end was cut by 0 bases, the J end by 2 bases, with 5 bases between. Germline CDR1 and CDR2: SGDLS and YYNGEE. Written as DNA, the CDR3 is TGTGCCAGCAGCGTAGACTATAACACCGGGGAGCTGTTTTTT. Its translation is CASSVDYNTGELFF.

The chain uses TRBV9 and TRBJ1-2; D is unresolved. The CDR3 extends over 16 amino acids. CDR1 and CDR2 (germline): SGDLS, YYNGEE. Trimming cost V 0 bases and J 5 bases, with 17 bases left between them. CDR3 nucleotide sequence: TGTGCCAGCAGCGTAGGTCGGGGAAGTAAGGATTATGGCTACACCTTC. Translated, it gives CASSVGRGSKDYGYTF.

This clone came up a few times. The chain joins TRBV7-9 to TRBJ1-1, with D possibly matching TRBD1 (5 bases). This CDR3 has 15 amino acids. V was shortened by 0 bases and J by 1 base, with 9 bases between the two germline ends. Germline V CDR1 and CDR2: SEHNR, FQNEAQ (reference sequence). The CDR3 bases are TGTGCCAGCAGCTTAGCCGGCAGGGCGAACACTGAAGCTTTCTTT. Amino acids: CASSLAGRANTEAFF.

The chain is built from TRBV27 and TRBJ2-2, with 7 positions matching TRBD1. Germline trimming cut 5 bases from V and 7 bases from J; bases unmatched to any gene: 16. CDR3 length equals 17 residues. CDR1 is MNHEY and CDR2 is SMNVEV in the germline V gene (reference sequence). Written as DNA, the CDR3 is TGTGCCAGCAGTCCCAGACAGGGCGCGAGAGAACACGGGGAGCTGTTTTTT. Protein sequence: CASSPRQGAREHGELFF.

V is TRBV29-1 and J is TRBJ2-7; tentative D call: TRBD1 (6 bases). V was cut by 5 bases and J by 0 bases, with 11 bases left in between. The CDR3 has 13 amino acids. From germline, CDR1 is SQVTM and CDR2 ANQGSEA. DNA of the CDR3: TGCAGCGTTCGCCAGGGGAGCTCCTACGAGCAGTACTTC. It yields the protein CSVRQGSSYEQYF.

The chain has TRBV29-1 and TRBJ2-5; 11 bases map to TRBD2. Per germline, CDR1 SQVTM and CDR2 ANQGSEA. The CDR3 is 13 amino acids. V was clipped by 5 bases and J by 5 bases; unmatched bases: 4. The CDR3 nucleotides are TGCAGCGTTCAGACTAGCGGGAAGGAGACCCAGTACTTC. This sequence encodes CSVQTSGKETQYF. The variable domain in full, completed from reference TRBV29-1 and TRBJ2-5, reads SAVISQKPSRDICQRGTSLTIQCQVDSQVTMMFWYRQQPGQSLTLIATANQGSEATYESGFVIDKFPISRPNLTFSTLTVSNMSPEDSSIYLCSVQTSGKETQYFGPGTRLLVL.

The rearrangement uses TRBV5-4 and TRBJ1-2, with 7 bases matching TRBD1. CDR1 is SGHNT and CDR2 is YYREEE in the germline V gene (reference sequence). The CDR3 length is 15 residues. Germline trimming cut 0 bases from V and 5 bases from J; bases unmatched to any gene: 7. The CDR3 coding sequence is TGTGCCAGCAGCTTGGAGGCAGGGGGAGGATATGGCTACACCTTC. Its translation: CASSLEAGGGYGYTF.